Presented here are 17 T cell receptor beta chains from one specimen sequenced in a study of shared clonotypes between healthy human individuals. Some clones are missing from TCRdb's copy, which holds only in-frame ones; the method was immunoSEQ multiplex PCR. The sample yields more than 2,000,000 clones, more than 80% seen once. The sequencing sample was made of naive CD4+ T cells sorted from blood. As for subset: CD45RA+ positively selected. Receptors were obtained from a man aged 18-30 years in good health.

The CDR3 DNA follows: TGCGCCAGCAGTGACGGGTCAGTTCTGGGGCCGGGAAAACTGTTTTTT. This codes for CASSDGSVLGPGKLFF. V gene TRBV10-1 combines with J gene TRBJ1-4, with a weak D call TRBD1 (5 bases). Deletions cut 3 bases from V and 10 bases from J, with 21 bases between. The CDR3 length is 16 residues. Looked up from germline, CDR1 is WNHNN and CDR2 is SYGVQD (reference sequence).

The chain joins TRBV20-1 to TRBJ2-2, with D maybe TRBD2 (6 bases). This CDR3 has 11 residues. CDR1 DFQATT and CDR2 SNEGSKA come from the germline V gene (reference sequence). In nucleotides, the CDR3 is TGCAGCCCCTTTCGGGGGGGGGAGCTGTTTTTT. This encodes CSPFRGGELFF.

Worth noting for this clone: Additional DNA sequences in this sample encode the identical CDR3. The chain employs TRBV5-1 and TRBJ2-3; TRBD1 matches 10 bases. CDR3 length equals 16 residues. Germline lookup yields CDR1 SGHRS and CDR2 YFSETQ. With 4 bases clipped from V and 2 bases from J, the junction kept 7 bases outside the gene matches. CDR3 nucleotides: TGCGCCAGCAGCCCCGGGACAGGGGCTTCCACAGATACGCAGTATTTT. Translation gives CASSPGTGASTDTQYF.

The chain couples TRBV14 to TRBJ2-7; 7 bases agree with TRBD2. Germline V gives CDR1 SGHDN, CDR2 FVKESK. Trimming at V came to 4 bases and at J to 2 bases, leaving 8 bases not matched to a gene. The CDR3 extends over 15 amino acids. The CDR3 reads CASSPNLGGAYEQYF. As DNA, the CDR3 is TGTGCCAGCAGCCCCAATTTGGGGGGGGCCTACGAGCAGTACTTC.

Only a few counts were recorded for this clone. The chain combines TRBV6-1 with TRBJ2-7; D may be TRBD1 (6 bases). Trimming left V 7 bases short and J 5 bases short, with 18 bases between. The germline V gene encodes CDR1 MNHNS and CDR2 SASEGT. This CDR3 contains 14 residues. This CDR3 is CASNYNTGIDEQYF. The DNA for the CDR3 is TGTGCCAGCAATTATAACACAGGGATCGACGAGCAGTACTTC.

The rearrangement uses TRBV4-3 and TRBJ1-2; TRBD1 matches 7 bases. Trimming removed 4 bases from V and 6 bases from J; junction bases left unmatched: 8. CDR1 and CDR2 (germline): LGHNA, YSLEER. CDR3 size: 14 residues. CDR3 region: CASSLQGGTDGYTF. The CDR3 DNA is TGCGCCAGCAGCCTTCAGGGGGGGACAGATGGCTACACCTTC.

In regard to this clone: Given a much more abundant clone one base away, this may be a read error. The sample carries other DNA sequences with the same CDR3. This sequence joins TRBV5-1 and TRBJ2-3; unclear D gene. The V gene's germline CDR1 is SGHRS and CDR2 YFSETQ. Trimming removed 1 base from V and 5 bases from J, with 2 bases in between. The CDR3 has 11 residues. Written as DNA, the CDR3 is TGCGCCAGCAGCTTGATAGATACGCAGTATTTT. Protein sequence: CASSLIDTQYF.

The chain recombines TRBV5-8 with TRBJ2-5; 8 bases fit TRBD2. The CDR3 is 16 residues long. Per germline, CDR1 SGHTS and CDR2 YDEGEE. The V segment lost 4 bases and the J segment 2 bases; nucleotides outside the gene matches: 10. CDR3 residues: CASSPILAGLQETQYF. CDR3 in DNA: TGTGCCAGCAGCCCCATCCTAGCGGGCCTACAAGAGACCCAGTACTTC.

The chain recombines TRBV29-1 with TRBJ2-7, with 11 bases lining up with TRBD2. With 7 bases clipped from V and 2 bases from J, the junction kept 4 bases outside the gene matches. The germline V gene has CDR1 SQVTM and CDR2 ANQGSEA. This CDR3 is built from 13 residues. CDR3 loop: CSARLAGPYEQYF. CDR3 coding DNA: TGCAGCGCTCGACTAGCGGGACCCTACGAGCAGTACTTC.

CDR3 DNA sequence: TGTGCCAGCGGCCAGGCGGACTACCGGCTGTTCTTC. Translated, it gives CASGQADYRLFF. This chain joins TRBV6-1 and TRBJ2-1; tentative D call: TRBD2 (6 bases). In germline, CDR1 is MNHNS, CDR2 SASEGT. The V gene lost 8 bases and the J gene lost 15 bases, with 20 bases spanning the gap. There are 12 residues in the CDR3.

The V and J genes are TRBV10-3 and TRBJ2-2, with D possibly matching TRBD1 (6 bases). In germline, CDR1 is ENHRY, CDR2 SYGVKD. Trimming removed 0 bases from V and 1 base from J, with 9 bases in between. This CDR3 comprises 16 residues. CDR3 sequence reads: CAISESRTVNTGELFF. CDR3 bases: TGTGCCATCAGTGAGTCACGGACAGTGAACACCGGGGAGCTGTTTTTT.

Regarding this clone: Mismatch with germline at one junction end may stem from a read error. In nucleotides, the CDR3 is TGTGCCAGCAGTCCGACAGGGGGTATGAAGACTGAAGCTTTCTTT. This translates into CASSPTGGMKTEAFF. The rearrangement joins TRBV2 to TRBJ1-1, with 9 bases fitting TRBD1. The CDR3 consists of 15 residues. CDR1 and CDR2 from the germline V gene are SNHLY and FYNNEI.

This CDR3 reads CASSKPGEGNYGYTF. CDR3 nucleotides: TGTGCCAGTAGTAAACCCGGGGAGGGGAACTATGGCTACACCTTC. This chain uses TRBV19 with TRBJ1-2; possibly TRBD1 for D (5 bases). Trimming left V 4 bases short and J 2 bases short, with 14 bases between. Germline loops: CDR1 LNHDA, CDR2 SQIVND (reference sequence). The CDR3 spans 15 residues.

CDR3 DNA sequence: TGTGCCAGCAGCCAAGAGGCGACAGACTCCCGCGAGCAGTACTTC. Its protein is CASSQEATDSREQYF. This rearrangement joins TRBV4-2 to TRBJ2-7; D possibly corresponds to TRBD1 (5 bases). V dropped 0 bases and J dropped 6 bases, with 15 bases sitting between them. This CDR3 has 15 amino acids. Germline V gene lookup returns CDR1 LGHNA and CDR2 YNFKEQ.

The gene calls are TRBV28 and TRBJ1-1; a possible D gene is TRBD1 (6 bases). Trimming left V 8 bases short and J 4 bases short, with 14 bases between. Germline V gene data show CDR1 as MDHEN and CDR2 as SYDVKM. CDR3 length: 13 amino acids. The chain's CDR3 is CASLGGPGTEAFF. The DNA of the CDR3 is TGTGCCAGCCTGGGGGGGCCGGGCACTGAAGCTTTCTTT. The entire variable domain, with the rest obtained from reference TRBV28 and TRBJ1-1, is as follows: DVKVTQSSRYLVKRTGEKVFLECVQDMDHENMFWYRQDPGLGLRLIYFSYDVKMKEKGDIPEGYSVSREKKERFSLILESASTNQTSMYLCASLGGPGTEAFFGQGTRLTVV.

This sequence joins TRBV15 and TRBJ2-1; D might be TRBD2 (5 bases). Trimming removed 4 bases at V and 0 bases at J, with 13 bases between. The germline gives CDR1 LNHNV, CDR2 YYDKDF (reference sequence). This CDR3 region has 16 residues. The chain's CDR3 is CATSIGLPSSYNEQFF. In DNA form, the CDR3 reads TGTGCCACCAGCATTGGACTGCCGAGCTCCTACAATGAGCAGTTCTTC.

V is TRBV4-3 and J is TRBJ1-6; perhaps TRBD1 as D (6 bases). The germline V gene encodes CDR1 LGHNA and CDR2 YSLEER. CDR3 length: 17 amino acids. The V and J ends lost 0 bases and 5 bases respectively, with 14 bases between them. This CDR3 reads CASSQDPGGADNSPLHF. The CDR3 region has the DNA TGCGCCAGCAGCCAAGATCCGGGGGGCGCGGATAATTCACCCCTCCACTTT.